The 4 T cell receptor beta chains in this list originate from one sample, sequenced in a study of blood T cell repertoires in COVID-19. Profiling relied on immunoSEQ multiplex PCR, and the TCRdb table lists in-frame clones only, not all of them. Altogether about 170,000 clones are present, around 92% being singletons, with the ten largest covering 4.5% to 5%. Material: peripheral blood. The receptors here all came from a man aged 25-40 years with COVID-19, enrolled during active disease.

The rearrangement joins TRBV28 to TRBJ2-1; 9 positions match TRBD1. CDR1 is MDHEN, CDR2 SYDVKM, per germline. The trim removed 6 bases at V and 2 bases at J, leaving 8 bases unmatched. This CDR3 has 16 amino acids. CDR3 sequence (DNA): TGTGCCAGCAGGACGCCAGGGACAGGGACCTACAATGAGCAGTTCTTC. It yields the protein CASRTPGTGTYNEQFF.

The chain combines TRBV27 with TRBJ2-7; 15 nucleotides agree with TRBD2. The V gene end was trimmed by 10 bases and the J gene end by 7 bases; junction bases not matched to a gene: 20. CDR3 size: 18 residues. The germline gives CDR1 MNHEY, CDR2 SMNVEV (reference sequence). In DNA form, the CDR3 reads TGTGCCACCGGCCTAATCGGACTAGCGGGAGGGCGGACTAAAGAGCAGTACTTC. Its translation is CATGLIGLAGGRTKEQYF.

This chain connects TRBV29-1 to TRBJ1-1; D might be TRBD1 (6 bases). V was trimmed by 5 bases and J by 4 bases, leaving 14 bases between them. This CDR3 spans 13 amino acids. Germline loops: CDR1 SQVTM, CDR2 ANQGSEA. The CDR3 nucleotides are TGCAGCGTTAACGGGGGAGGGGGCACTGAAGCTTTCTTT. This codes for CSVNGGGGTEAFF.

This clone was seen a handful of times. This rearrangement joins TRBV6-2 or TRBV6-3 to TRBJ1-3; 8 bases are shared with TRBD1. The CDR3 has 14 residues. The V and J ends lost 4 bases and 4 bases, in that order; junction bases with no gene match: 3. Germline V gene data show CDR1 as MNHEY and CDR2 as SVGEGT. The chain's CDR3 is CASSWTGTGNTIYF. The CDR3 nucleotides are TGTGCCAGCAGTTGGACAGGGACCGGAAACACCATATATTTT.